Following are 22 T cell receptor beta chains from one sample sequenced in a study of T-cell memory formation after mild COVID-19. TCRdb re-called the 5' RACE reads through MiXCR, storing one row per CDR3 protein. Among 280,000 or so distinct CDR3 sequences listed, roughly 17% were seen once. Sequencing input: PBMCs or a T cell subset sorted from them (not recorded which). These receptors were obtained from a young man who had mild COVID-19 (a few samples of this study predate the infection). Cell type and time point are not known.

The rearrangement joins TRBV6-6 to TRBJ2-1; TRBD2 matches at 14 bases. The CDR3 extends over 15 amino acids. With V trimmed by 5 bases and J by 9 bases, 6 bases remained unmatched. Germline CDR1 and CDR2: MNHNY and SVGAGI (reference sequence). The CDR3 is CASSVGTSGGGEQFF. As DNA, the CDR3 is TGTGCCAGCAGTGTCGGGACTAGCGGGGGCGGTGAGCAGTTCTTC.

This clonotype came up a few times. The chain combines TRBV7-2 with TRBJ2-1; TRBD1 might be the D (5 bases). The CDR3 has 16 residues. Between the trimmed V and J ends, which lost 5 bases and 0 bases, there was a span of 14 bases. Germline V CDR1 and CDR2: SGHTA, FQGNSA. CDR3 DNA: TGTGCCAGCAGCGGGCGTGGGGCCGGCTCCTACAATGAGCAGTTCTTC. This codes for CASSGRGAGSYNEQFF.

CDR3 nucleotides: TGTGCCATCATGGCGGACTCTGGAAACACCATATATTTT. Amino acids: CAIMADSGNTIYF. This chain uses TRBV10-3 with TRBJ1-3, with D uncertain. The CDR3 totals 13 residues. V shed 7 bases and J shed 0 bases, with 7 bases lying between them. Germline CDR1 ENHRY, CDR2 SYGVKD.

This clonotype was observed a handful of times. This rearrangement joins TRBV4-3 to TRBJ1-2; D gene unclear. With 1 base removed from V and 0 bases from J, the gap between germline ends came to 9 bases. CDR3 size: 15 residues. Germline V CDR1 and CDR2: LGHNA, YSLEER. CDR3 in amino acids: CASSQALKANYGYTF. As DNA, the CDR3 is TGCGCCAGCAGCCAAGCCCTTAAAGCTAACTATGGCTACACCTTC.

The rearrangement links TRBV6-5 to TRBJ2-5; the D is unclear. Germline-derived CDR1 and CDR2 are MNHEY and SVGAGI. The length of the CDR3 is 13 residues. V lost 6 bases and J lost 4, with 12 bases in between. Here the CDR3 reads CASSPVVRETQYF. CDR3 DNA: TGTGCCAGCAGCCCCGTGGTTCGAGAGACCCAGTACTTC.

J is TRBJ1-2 and V is TRBV12-3 or TRBV12-4; D call uncertain. V was trimmed by 2 bases and J by 7 bases, leaving 8 bases between them. The CDR3 spans 12 residues. CDR3 DNA sequence: TGTGCCAGCAGTTTAAGAGACATTGGCTACACCTTC. Translating it yields CASSLRDIGYTF.

The DNA of the CDR3 is TGCGCCACCCACCTCGGGGGCACGGGGGGTGAGCAGTACTTC. It encodes CATHLGGTGGEQYF. The chain combines TRBV5-1 with TRBJ2-5; weak D call: TRBD2 (7 bases). The V gene's germline CDR1 is SGHRS and CDR2 YFSETQ. V lost 9 bases and J 11 bases, leaving 26 bases between the germline ends. CDR3 length equals 14 residues.

This clonotype was observed a handful of times. The gene calls are TRBV24-1 and TRBJ2-3; 9 nucleotides line up with TRBD1. Germline V CDR1 and CDR2: KGHDR, SFDVKD. With V trimmed by 4 bases and J by 2 bases, 6 bases remained unmatched. CDR3 length: 16 amino acids. The CDR3 sequence: CATSEQGARDTDTQYF. The CDR3 region has the DNA TGTGCCACCAGTGAACAGGGGGCCCGTGACACAGATACGCAGTATTTT.

This rearrangement joins TRBV12-3 or TRBV12-4 to TRBJ2-7, with 13 bases fitting TRBD2. Trimming removed 5 bases from V and 3 bases from J; junction bases left unmatched: 10. The length of the CDR3 is 17 residues. This chain's CDR3 is CASSPSGLAGAIYEQYV. In DNA form, the CDR3 reads TGTGCCAGCAGTCCTTCAGGACTAGCGGGGGCCATCTACGAGCAGTACGTC.

The chain is built from TRBV12-3 or TRBV12-4 and TRBJ1-6; 7 bases line up with TRBD1. CDR3 length: 15 residues. After removal of 6 bases from V and 6 bases from J, the junction contained 8 bases not matched to a gene. CDR3 amino acids: CASRKGGGPNSPLHF. CDR3 coding DNA: TGTGCCAGCAGGAAAGGGGGCGGCCCTAATTCACCCCTCCACTTT.

The chain is built from TRBV6-5 and TRBJ1-1; D is unclear. The germline V gene encodes CDR1 MNHEY and CDR2 SVGAGI. Deletions cut 6 bases from V and 6 bases from J, with 17 bases between. The length of the CDR3 is 14 residues. The CDR3 region is CASSQVGLGSEAFF. For the CDR3, the DNA is TGTGCCAGCAGCCAGGTCGGTCTGGGTTCTGAAGCTTTCTTT.

This clonotype was picked up many times. The chain uses TRBV7-2 and TRBJ2-7, with D unresolved. V dropped 0 bases and J dropped 4 bases, with 7 bases sitting between them. This CDR3 comprises 13 residues. The V gene's germline CDR1 is SGHTA and CDR2 FQGNSA. CDR3 region: CASSLAGGYEQYV. In nucleotides, the CDR3 is TGTGCCAGCAGCTTAGCGGGCGGATACGAGCAGTACGTC.

The chain employs TRBV5-1 and TRBJ2-2; D gene ambiguous. The CDR3 consists of 13 residues. Germline V gene sequence: CDR1 SGHRS, CDR2 YFSETQ. V lost 4 bases and J 2 bases, leaving 6 bases between the germline ends. As DNA, the CDR3 is TGCGCCAGCAGCGAGGTCAACACCGGGGAGCTGTTTTTT. This gives the protein CASSEVNTGELFF.

V gene TRBV27 combines with J gene TRBJ2-2; D is uncertain. The CDR3 runs 16 residues. With 4 bases removed from V and 0 bases from J, the gap between germline ends came to 12 bases. CDR1 and CDR2 (germline): MNHEY, SMNVEV (reference sequence). CDR3 loop: CASSSRAVSNTGELFF. The CDR3 DNA reads as TGTGCCAGCAGTTCTAGGGCGGTTTCGAACACCGGGGAGCTGTTTTTT.

The table lists this clonotype with a few counts. The chain links TRBV15 to TRBJ2-5; tentative D call: TRBD1 (5 bases). Trimming cost V 0 bases and J 7 bases, with 12 bases left between them. CDR3 length equals 14 residues. Germline assignment: CDR1 LNHNV and CDR2 YYDKDF (reference sequence). The CDR3 DNA is TGTGCCACCAGCAGAGATCAGGGTTTGGGGACCCAGTACTTC. Translation: CATSRDQGLGTQYF.

This chain joins TRBV7-2 and TRBJ2-5; a possible D gene is TRBD2 (6 bases). CDR3 length: 13 amino acids. With 4 bases removed from V and 5 bases from J, the gap between germline ends came to 11 bases. The germline gives CDR1 SGHTA, CDR2 FQGNSA. In DNA form, the CDR3 reads TGTGCCAGCAGCTGGGAGGTCAGGGAGACCCAGTACTTC. This translates into CASSWEVRETQYF.

CDR3 coding DNA: TGTGCCAGCAGCTTAGGTCCGAGCGGGGCCCAAGAGACCCAGTACTTC. This sequence encodes CASSLGPSGAQETQYF. The chain joins TRBV7-2 to TRBJ2-5; TRBD2 matches at 7 bases. This CDR3 has 16 amino acids. The V gene end was trimmed by 1 base and the J gene end by 1 base; junction bases not matched to a gene: 6. Germline V gives CDR1 SGHTA, CDR2 FQGNSA.

A few counts support this clonotype. As DNA, the CDR3 is TGTGCCAGCACCCCCTTTGGCACAGGGGAGACCCAGTACTTC. Amino acid sequence: CASTPFGTGETQYF. The chain carries TRBV7-9 and TRBJ2-5; weak D call: TRBD1 (6 bases). V was clipped by 7 bases and J by 5 bases, with 17 bases between them. The germline V gene has CDR1 SEHNR and CDR2 FQNEAQ (reference sequence). The CDR3 runs 14 residues.

The chain uses TRBV5-1 and TRBJ1-3, with D unresolved. Germline assignment: CDR1 SGHRS and CDR2 YFSETQ. This CDR3 is built from 15 residues. Trimming stripped 4 bases from V and 0 bases from J, with 11 bases between. CDR3 residues: CASSADGSSGNTIYF. The CDR3 coding sequence is TGCGCCAGCAGCGCGGACGGGAGCTCTGGAAACACCATATATTTT.

This clonotype was picked up a small number of times. The rearrangement joins TRBV4-2 to TRBJ2-3, with D tentatively TRBD1 (5 bases). This CDR3 spans 16 amino acids. V was pared by 0 bases and J by 4 bases, with 14 bases between. Germline assignment: CDR1 LGHNA and CDR2 YNFKEQ. As DNA, the CDR3 is TGTGCCAGCAGCCAAGATTGGGGCGACTTTTCAGATACGCAGTATTTT. Amino acid sequence: CASSQDWGDFSDTQYF.

This clonotype turned up a few times. The chain employs TRBV7-2 and TRBJ2-1, with TRBD2 matching 8 bases. V gave up 5 bases and J gave up 5 bases; unmatched junction bases: 8. CDR3 length equals 15 residues. CDR1 is SGHTA and CDR2 is FQGNSA in the germline V gene. CDR3 sequence (DNA): TGTGCCAGCAGCCCTCGTTATAGCGGGGACAATGAGCAGTTCTTC. Translating it yields CASSPRYSGDNEQFF.

The chain recombines TRBV10-3 with TRBJ1-2, with 7 bases fitting TRBD1. The trim removed 6 bases at V and 6 bases at J, leaving 7 bases unmatched. The CDR3 is made up of 13 amino acids. Germline CDR1 reads ENHRY; CDR2 reads SYGVKD. DNA of the CDR3: TGTGCCATCAGAACGACAGGGTTTAATGGCTACACCTTC. Translation gives CAIRTTGFNGYTF.